These 22 T cell receptor beta chains were sequenced from one sample in a study of response to subunit inactivated influenza vaccine. TCRdb processed the RT-PCR reads anew with MiXCR; each CDR3 protein has one entry. Of roughly 700,000 distinct CDR3 sequences listed, approximately 13% are singletons. The sample was PBMCs from blood, taken less than 15 days before vaccination. The origin of the receptors is a man aged 45 to 65 who received an inactivated influenza vaccine.

J is TRBJ1-4 and V is TRBV20-1; no firm D call. This CDR3 region has 13 residues. Germline V gene sequence: CDR1 DFQATT, CDR2 SNEGSKA (reference sequence). V dropped 6 bases and J dropped 10 bases, with 18 bases sitting between them. The CDR3 DNA sequence: TGCAGTGCCCCCCGGACCCGAGGAGGAAAACTGTTTTTT. Its translation: CSAPRTRGGKLFF.

V and J are TRBV6-1 and TRBJ1-2; D not resolved. Germline CDR1 MNHNS, CDR2 SASEGT. The CDR3 extends over 12 amino acids. The V end was cut by 5 bases, the J end by 4 bases, with 8 bases between. CDR3 DNA: TGTGCCAGCAGTCTCTTCGGCTATGGCTACACCTTC. Encoded protein: CASSLFGYGYTF.

This clonotype has just a few counts. The chain combines TRBV6-1 with TRBJ2-7; D perhaps matches TRBD2 (7 bases). The CDR3 totals 14 residues. V shed 4 bases and J shed 3 bases, with 13 bases lying between them. Germline assignment: CDR1 MNHNS and CDR2 SASEGT. In nucleotides, the CDR3 is TGTGCCAGCAGTGGGGGGGGGGCTTTCTACGAGCAGTACTTC. Encoded protein: CASSGGGAFYEQYF.

There are many counts of this clonotype. DNA of the CDR3: TGTGCCAGCAGTTTCACGGGGGGCGCGGGCGAGCAGTACTTC. It codes for CASSFTGGAGEQYF. The chain recombines TRBV12-3 or TRBV12-4 with TRBJ2-7, with D possibly matching TRBD2 (7 bases). The germline V and J ends were trimmed by 3 bases and 6 bases, with 15 bases remaining between them. CDR3 length equals 14 residues.

The rearrangement uses TRBV29-1 and TRBJ1-4; 8 bases are a match to TRBD1. Germline CDR1 is SQVTM and CDR2 is ANQGSEA. The CDR3 has 14 amino acids. Germline trimming cut 7 bases from V and 0 bases from J; bases unmatched to any gene: 4. The CDR3 protein is CSGGTGTTNEKLFF. In DNA, the CDR3 is TGCAGCGGGGGGACAGGAACAACTAATGAAAAACTGTTTTTT.

V and J are TRBV4-2 and TRBJ1-4; TRBD1 is a possible D gene (6 bases). Trimming took 0 bases from V and 8 from J, leaving 19 bases between them. Looked up from germline, CDR1 is LGHNA and CDR2 is YNFKEQ. The CDR3 runs 17 residues. CDR3 in amino acids: CASSQELLGDGGEKLFF. CDR3 nucleotide sequence: TGTGCCAGCAGCCAAGAGCTACTCGGGGATGGGGGCGAAAAACTGTTTTTT.

CDR3 in amino acids: CSDRLAGYQETQYF. The CDR3 coding sequence is TGCAGTGACCGACTAGCGGGGTACCAAGAGACCCAGTACTTC. The chain is built from TRBV20-1 and TRBJ2-5; TRBD2 agrees at 11 bases. CDR1 and CDR2 (germline): DFQATT, SNEGSKA (reference sequence). This CDR3 has 14 residues. V lost 7 bases and J lost 0; bases outside the gene matches: 4.

CDR3 sequence (DNA): TGTGCCAGCAGCTCAACCGGGCTCGAGCAGTACTTC. Protein: CASSSTGLEQYF. The chain is built from TRBV9 and TRBJ2-7; D is unclear. CDR1 is SGDLS, CDR2 YYNGEE, per germline. V was shortened by 4 bases and J by 6 bases, with 11 bases between the two germline ends. The CDR3 length is 12 residues.

The rearrangement uses TRBV27 and TRBJ1-5; D perhaps matches TRBD1 (5 bases). This CDR3 spans 14 amino acids. Trimming took off 4 bases at V and 0 bases at J, with 7 bases between the two ends. Germline loops: CDR1 MNHEY, CDR2 SMNVEV (reference sequence). The CDR3 sequence: CASSWQGSNQPQHF. DNA of the CDR3: TGTGCCAGCAGTTGGCAGGGTAGCAATCAGCCCCAGCATTTT.

This clonotype was seen more than once but under ten times. This chain links TRBV7-2 with TRBJ2-5, with D possibly being TRBD1 (6 bases). V was shortened by 6 bases and J by 0 bases, with 17 bases between the two germline ends. CDR1 is SGHTA and CDR2 is FQGNSA in the germline V gene. The CDR3 is 16 amino acids. The CDR3 loop reads CASSQDRKLYQETQYF. CDR3 bases: TGTGCCAGCAGTCAGGACAGAAAACTGTACCAAGAGACCCAGTACTTC.

Only a few counts were recorded for this clonotype. J is TRBJ2-1 and V is TRBV12-3 or TRBV12-4; 8 bases fit TRBD2. The V and J ends lost 1 base and 8 bases, in that order; junction bases with no gene match: 7. The CDR3 spans 15 residues. CDR3 DNA: TGTGCCAGCAGTTTAGAAGCGGGAGTAAGCGATGAGCAGTTCTTC. It encodes CASSLEAGVSDEQFF.

The J gene is TRBJ2-2, the V gene TRBV28, with unresolved D. Germline CDR1 reads MDHEN; CDR2 reads SYDVKM. V shed 3 bases and J shed 7 bases, with 12 bases lying between them. The CDR3 contains 14 residues. CDR3 loop: CASSFPTEIGELFF. CDR3 DNA sequence: TGTGCCAGCAGTTTCCCAACGGAGATCGGGGAGCTGTTTTTT.

This clonotype was recorded many times. The chain recombines TRBV30 with TRBJ2-7; D remains ambiguous. The CDR3 has 12 amino acids. Per germline, CDR1 GTSNPN and CDR2 SVGIG (reference sequence). The V end was cut by 3 bases, the J end by 0 bases, with 6 bases between. CDR3 DNA: TGTGCCTGGAGCAGAAGCTCCTACGAGCAGTACTTC. Its protein product is CAWSRSSYEQYF.

The chain couples TRBV28 to TRBJ2-1; 8 bases line up with TRBD2. Germline V gene data show CDR1 as MDHEN and CDR2 as SYDVKM. CDR3 size: 15 residues. V was clipped by 6 bases and J by 15 bases; unmatched bases: 19. The DNA of the CDR3 is TGTGCCAGCAGCCCCGTTGGAGCGGGAGAGGGGGAGACGTTCTTC. It codes for CASSPVGAGEGETFF. The whole variable domain, remainder taken from reference TRBV28 and TRBJ2-1, is DVKVTQSSRYLVKRTGEKVFLECVQDMDHENMFWYRQDPGLGLRLIYFSYDVKMKEKGDIPEGYSVSREKKERFSLILESASTNQTSMYLCASSPVGAGEGETFFGPGTRLTVL.

This clonotype turned up a few times. The chain has TRBV6-1 and TRBJ2-5; 7 positions agree with TRBD1. The ends lost 10 bases at V and 1 base at J; junction bases unmatched: 6. This CDR3 is built from 13 residues. Germline-derived CDR1 and CDR2 are MNHNS and SASEGT. CDR3 bases: TGTGCCACCAGGCGACAGGGCCAAGAGACCCAGTACTTC. As protein: CATRRQGQETQYF.

The chain combines TRBV11-2 with TRBJ2-7, with D perhaps matching TRBD2 (6 bases). This CDR3 has 15 residues. Trimming cost V 0 bases and J 11 bases, with 20 bases left between them. From germline, CDR1 is SGHAT and CDR2 FQNNGV. The CDR3 sequence is CASSLDRGLATREYF. In DNA, the CDR3 is TGTGCCAGCAGCTTAGATCGGGGTCTAGCGACACGGGAGTACTTC.

In its sample, this clonotype was seen a few times. CDR3 DNA sequence: TGTGCCAGCAGCCTCTTTGGAGGGGAACGTGGTGAAGCTTTCTTT. As protein: CASSLFGGERGEAFF. The chain combines TRBV7-2 with TRBJ1-1, with D tentatively TRBD1 (5 bases). CDR1 SGHTA and CDR2 FQGNSA come from the germline V gene. V lost 5 bases to trimming and J lost 7 bases, with 20 bases between them. The CDR3 spans 15 residues. Full variable domain (remainder filled in from reference TRBV7-2 and TRBJ1-1): GAGVSQSPSNKVTEKGKDVELRCDPISGHTALYWYRQSLGQGLEFLIYFQGNSAPDKSGLPSDRFSAERTGGSVSTLTIQRTQQEDSAVYLCASSLFGGERGEAFFGQGTRLTVV.

The CDR3 is CASSSGDDLTYNEQFF. CDR3 nucleotide sequence: TGTGCCAGCAGCTCCGGGGACGACCTAACATACAATGAGCAGTTCTTC. The chain joins TRBV6-2 or TRBV6-3 to TRBJ2-1, with D perhaps TRBD1 or TRBD2 (5 bases each). CDR1 is MNHEY and CDR2 is SVGEGT in the germline V gene. The V end lost 6 bases, the J end lost 4 bases, and 19 bases lay between the germline ends. CDR3 length: 16 residues.

This clonotype showed up many times. The chain recombines TRBV7-2 with TRBJ2-7; 8 nucleotides align to TRBD2. V was clipped by 1 base and J by 3 bases; unmatched bases: 5. The CDR3 spans 15 residues. Germline V gene sequence: CDR1 SGHTA, CDR2 FQGNSA. DNA of the CDR3: TGTGCCAGCAGCTTAGTTCGGCGGGGGGACTACGAGCAGTACTTC. It specifies CASSLVRRGDYEQYF. The full variable domain, in which reference TRBV7-2 and TRBJ2-7 provide the parts outside the CDR3, is GAGVSQSPSNKVTEKGKDVELRCDPISGHTALYWYRQSLGQGLEFLIYFQGNSAPDKSGLPSDRFSAERTGGSVSTLTIQRTQQEDSAVYLCASSLVRRGDYEQYFGPGTRLTVT.

This clonotype has ten or more counts. This chain links TRBV10-3 with TRBJ2-7; the D gene is possibly TRBD1 (6 bases). Between the trimmed V and J ends, which lost 10 bases and 4 bases, there was a span of 17 bases. Germline V CDR1 and CDR2: ENHRY, SYGVKD. CDR3 length: 13 residues. CDR3 amino acids: CASRYKQGYEQYF. CDR3 in DNA: TGTGCCAGCAGGTACAAACAGGGTTACGAGCAGTACTTC.

The rearrangement uses TRBV2 and TRBJ2-7, with D hard to call. Germline CDR1 is SNHLY and CDR2 is FYNNEI. The CDR3 runs to 14 residues. The V gene lost 2 bases and the J gene lost 2 bases, with 10 bases spanning the gap. DNA of the CDR3: TGTGCCAGCAGTGAAACCCGAAATCCCTACGAGCAGTACTTC. Protein sequence: CASSETRNPYEQYF.

V and J are TRBV12-3 or TRBV12-4 and TRBJ1-2; no definite D call. The CDR3 loop spans 13 amino acids. Trimming stripped 2 bases from V and 9 bases from J, with 13 bases between. The CDR3 loop is CASSLRDIWSYTF. CDR3 nucleotides: TGTGCCAGCAGTTTACGGGATATATGGAGCTACACCTTC.